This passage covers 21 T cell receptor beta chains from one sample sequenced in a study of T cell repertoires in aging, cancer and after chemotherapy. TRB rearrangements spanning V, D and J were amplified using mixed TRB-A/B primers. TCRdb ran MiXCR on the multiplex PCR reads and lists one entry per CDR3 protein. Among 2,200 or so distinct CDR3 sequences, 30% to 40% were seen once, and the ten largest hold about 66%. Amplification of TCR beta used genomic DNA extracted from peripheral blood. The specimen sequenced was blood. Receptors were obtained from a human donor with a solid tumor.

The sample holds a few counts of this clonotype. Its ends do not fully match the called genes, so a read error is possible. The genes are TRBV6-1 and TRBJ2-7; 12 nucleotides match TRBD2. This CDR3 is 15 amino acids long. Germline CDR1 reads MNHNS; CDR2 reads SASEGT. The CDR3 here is CASREETSGSYEQYF. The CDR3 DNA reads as TGTGCCAGCAGGGAAGAGACTAGCGGGAGCTACGAGCAGTACTTC.

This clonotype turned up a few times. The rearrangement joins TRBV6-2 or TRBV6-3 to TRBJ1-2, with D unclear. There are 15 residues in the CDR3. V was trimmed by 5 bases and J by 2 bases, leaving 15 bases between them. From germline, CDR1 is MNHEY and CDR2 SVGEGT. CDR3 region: CASSPQWGGNYGYTF. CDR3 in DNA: TGTGCCAGCAGTCCCCAATGGGGAGGGAACTATGGCTACACCTTC.

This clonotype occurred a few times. The CDR3 protein is CASSKDASGIGGEQFF. CDR3 nucleotide sequence: TGTGCCAGCTCAAAAGACGCTAGCGGGATAGGGGGTGAGCAGTTCTTC. The chain uses TRBV18 and TRBJ2-1, with TRBD2 identical over 9 bases. J was trimmed by 9 bases and V by 5 bases; bases with no gene match: 14. This CDR3 comprises 16 residues. Per the germline V gene, CDR1 is KGHSH and CDR2 is LQKENI.

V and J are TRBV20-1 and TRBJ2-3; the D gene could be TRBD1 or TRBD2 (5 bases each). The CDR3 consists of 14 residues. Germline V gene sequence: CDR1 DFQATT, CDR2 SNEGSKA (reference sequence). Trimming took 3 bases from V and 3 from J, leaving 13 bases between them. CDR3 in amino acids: CSASDGTSTDTQYF. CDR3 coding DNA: TGCAGTGCTAGCGACGGGACCTCAACAGATACGCAGTATTTT.

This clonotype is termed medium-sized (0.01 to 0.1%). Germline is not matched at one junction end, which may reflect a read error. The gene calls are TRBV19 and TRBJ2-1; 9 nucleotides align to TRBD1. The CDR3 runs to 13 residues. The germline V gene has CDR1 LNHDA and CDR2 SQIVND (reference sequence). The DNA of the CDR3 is TGTGCCAGTAGGATAGGACAGGGGAATGAGCAGTTCTTC. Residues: CASRIGQGNEQFF. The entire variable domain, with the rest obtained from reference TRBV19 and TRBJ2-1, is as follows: DGGITQSPKYLFRKEGQNVTLSCEQNLNHDAMYWYRQDPGQGLRLIYYSQIVNDFQKGDIAEGYSVSREKKESFPLTVTSAQKNPTAFYLCASRIGQGNEQFFGPGTRLTVL.

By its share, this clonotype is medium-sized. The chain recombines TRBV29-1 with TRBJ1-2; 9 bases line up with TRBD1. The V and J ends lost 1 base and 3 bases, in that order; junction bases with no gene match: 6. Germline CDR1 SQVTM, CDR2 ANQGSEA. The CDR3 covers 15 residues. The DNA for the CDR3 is TGCAGCGTTGAAGGCACAGGGGGCACGGACTATGGCTACACCTTC. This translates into CSVEGTGGTDYGYTF.

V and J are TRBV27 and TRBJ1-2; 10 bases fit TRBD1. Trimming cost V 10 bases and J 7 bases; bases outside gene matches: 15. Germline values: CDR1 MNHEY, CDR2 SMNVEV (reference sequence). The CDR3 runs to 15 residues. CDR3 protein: CATSAQGTGVSGYTF. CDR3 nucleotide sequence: TGTGCCACCTCAGCACAAGGGACAGGGGTTAGTGGCTACACCTTC.

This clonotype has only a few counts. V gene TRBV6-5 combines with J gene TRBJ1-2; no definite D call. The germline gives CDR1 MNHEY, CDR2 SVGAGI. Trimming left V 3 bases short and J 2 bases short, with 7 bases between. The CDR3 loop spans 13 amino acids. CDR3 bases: TGTGCCAGCAGTTATGCCAGAAACTATGGCTACACCTTC. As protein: CASSYARNYGYTF.

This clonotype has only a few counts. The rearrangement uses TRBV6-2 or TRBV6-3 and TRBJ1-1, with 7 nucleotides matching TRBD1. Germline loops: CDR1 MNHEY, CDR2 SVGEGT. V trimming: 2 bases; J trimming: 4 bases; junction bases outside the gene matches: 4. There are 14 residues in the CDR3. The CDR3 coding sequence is TGTGCCAGCAGTTACGGACAGGAGGCCACTGAAGCTTTCTTT. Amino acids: CASSYGQEATEAFF.

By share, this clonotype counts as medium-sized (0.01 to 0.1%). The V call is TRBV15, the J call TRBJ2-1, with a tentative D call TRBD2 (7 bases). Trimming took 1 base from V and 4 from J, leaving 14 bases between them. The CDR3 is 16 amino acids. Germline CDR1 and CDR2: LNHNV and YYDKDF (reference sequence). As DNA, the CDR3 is TGTGCCACCAGCAGAGCTAGGGGGGGGGGTTACAATGAGCAGTTCTTC. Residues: CATSRARGGGYNEQFF.

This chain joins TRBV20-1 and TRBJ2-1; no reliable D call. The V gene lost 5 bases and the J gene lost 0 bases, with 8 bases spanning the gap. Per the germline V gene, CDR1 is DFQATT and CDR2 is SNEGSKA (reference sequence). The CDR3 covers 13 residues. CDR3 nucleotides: TGCAGTGCTCAAGAAAGCTCCTACAATGAGCAGTTCTTC. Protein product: CSAQESSYNEQFF.

The chain's CDR3 is CASSPGTAQETQYF. CDR3 DNA sequence: TGTGCCAGCTCACCCGGGACAGCACAAGAGACCCAGTACTTC. V gene TRBV18 combines with J gene TRBJ2-5, with 7 positions matching TRBD1. CDR1 is KGHSH and CDR2 is LQKENI in the germline V gene. The CDR3 consists of 14 residues. V lost 3 bases and J lost 2; bases outside the gene matches: 3. The variable domain in full, with the rest retrieved from reference TRBV18 and TRBJ2-5, is NAGVMQNPRHLVRRRGQEARLRCSPMKGHSHVYWYRQLPEEGLKFMVYLQKENIIDESGMPKERFSAEFPKEGPSILRIQQVVRGDSAAYFCASSPGTAQETQYFGPGTRLLVL.

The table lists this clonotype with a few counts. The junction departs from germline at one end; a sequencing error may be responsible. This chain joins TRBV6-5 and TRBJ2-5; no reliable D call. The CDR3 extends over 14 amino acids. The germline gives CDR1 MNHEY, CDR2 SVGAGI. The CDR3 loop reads CASSWLANQGTQYF. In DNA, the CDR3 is TGTGCCAGCAGTTGGCTGGCTAACCAAGGGACCCAGTACTTC.

The CDR3: CASRTDRENQPQHF. The CDR3 coding sequence is TGTGCCAGTAGAACTGACAGGGAGAATCAGCCCCAGCATTTT. This chain joins TRBV19 and TRBJ1-5; 7 nucleotides match TRBD1. There are 14 residues in the CDR3. After removal of 6 bases from V and 4 bases from J, the junction contained 6 bases not matched to a gene. Per the germline V gene, CDR1 is LNHDA and CDR2 is SQIVND (reference sequence).

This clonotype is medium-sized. This CDR3 reads CASSSLTGLDTQYF. The CDR3 DNA reads TGTGCCAGCAGTTCCCTGACGGGACTAGATACGCAGTATTTT. The chain combines TRBV27 with TRBJ2-3; D may be TRBD2 (6 bases). CDR1 is MNHEY, CDR2 SMNVEV, per germline (reference sequence). This CDR3 has 14 amino acids. Between the trimmed V and J ends, which lost 4 bases and 5 bases, there was a span of 13 bases.

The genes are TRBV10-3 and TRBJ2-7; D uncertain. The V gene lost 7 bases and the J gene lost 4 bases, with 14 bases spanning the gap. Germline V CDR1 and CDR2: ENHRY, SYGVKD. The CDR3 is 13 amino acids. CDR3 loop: CAITDSTLYEQYF. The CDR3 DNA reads TGTGCCATCACCGACTCGACCCTATACGAGCAGTACTTC.

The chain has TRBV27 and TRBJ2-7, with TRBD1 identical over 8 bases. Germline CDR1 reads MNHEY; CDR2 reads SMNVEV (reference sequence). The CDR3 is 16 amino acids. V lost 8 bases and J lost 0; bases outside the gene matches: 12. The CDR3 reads CASHPAGGRPSYEQYF. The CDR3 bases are TGTGCCAGCCATCCTGCAGGGGGCAGACCCTCCTACGAGCAGTACTTC.

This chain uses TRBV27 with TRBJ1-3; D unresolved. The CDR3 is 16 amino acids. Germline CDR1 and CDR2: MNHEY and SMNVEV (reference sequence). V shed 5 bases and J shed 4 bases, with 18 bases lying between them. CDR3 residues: CASSTTRTLSGNTIYF. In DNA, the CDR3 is TGTGCCAGCAGTACGACAAGGACCCTCTCGGGAAACACCATATATTTT.

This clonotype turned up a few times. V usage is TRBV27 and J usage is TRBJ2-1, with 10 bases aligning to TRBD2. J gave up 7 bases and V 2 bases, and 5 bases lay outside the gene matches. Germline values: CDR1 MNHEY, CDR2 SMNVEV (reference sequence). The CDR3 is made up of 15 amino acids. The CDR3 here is CASSLISGGANEQFF. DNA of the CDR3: TGTGCCAGCAGTTTAATCAGCGGGGGGGCTAATGAGCAGTTCTTC.

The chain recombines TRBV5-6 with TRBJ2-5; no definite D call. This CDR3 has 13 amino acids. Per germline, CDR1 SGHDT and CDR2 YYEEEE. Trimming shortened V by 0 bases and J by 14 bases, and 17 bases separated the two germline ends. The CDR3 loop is CASSLGAVRGDYF. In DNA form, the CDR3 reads TGTGCCAGCAGCTTGGGGGCGGTCCGAGGAGACTACTTC.

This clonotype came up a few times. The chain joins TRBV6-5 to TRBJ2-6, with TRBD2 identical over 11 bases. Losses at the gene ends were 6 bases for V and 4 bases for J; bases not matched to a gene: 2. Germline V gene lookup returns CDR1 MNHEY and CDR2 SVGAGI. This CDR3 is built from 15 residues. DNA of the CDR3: TGTGCCAGCAGCCGGACTAGCGGGGGGGCCAACGTCCTGACTTTC. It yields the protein CASSRTSGGANVLTF.